This T cell receptor (beta chain) emerged from a study of regulatory T cells in long-lasting Graves disease (dated by TCRdb to about 2021). General notes on the study: Patients with newly diagnosed Graves' disease had been on antithyroid drugs for under 3 months. Persistent Graves' disease patients were compared with newly diagnosed Graves' disease patients by peripheral blood TCR sequencing and RNA sequencing. The study was conducted in China and was registered as a clinical trial. A total of some 33 samples were covered by TCR sequencing, comprising 13 persistent and around 20 newly diagnosed Graves' disease patients. Summary of the overall study and its limitations: Patients with persistent disease shared more public clonotypes (about 2,900) than newly diagnosed patients did (around 930). The authors acknowledged the small sample size as a limitation that may reduce accuracy. TRBV28, TRBJ1-2 and TRBJ2-5 were preferentially used in persistent disease, while TRBV20-1 and TRBJ2-1 were favored in newly diagnosed disease. Lower TCR Shannon entropy and fewer highly expanded clones were observed in persistent Graves' disease patients than in newly diagnosed patients, which suggested clonal expansion. Because the primary lesion, thyroid tissue, could not be accessed, the study looked at peripheral blood alone. Sequencing and analysis were limited to the TCR beta chain.

According to the study, the label for this sample's time point signals: newly diagnosed GD, antithyroid drugs for less than 3 months. RNA was extracted from PBMCs in TRIzol for both TCR sequencing and RNA sequencing. The diagnosis of Graves' disease was made according to American Thyroid Association guidelines. Patients were recruited from an endocrinology department in Xi'an, China. From each patient, 7.5 to 10 milliliters of peripheral blood was collected into an EDTA anticoagulant tube. Ficoll Paque Plus density gradient separation was used to isolate PBMCs, and no further T cell sorting was done. An Agilent 2100 Bioanalyzer and agarose gel were used to check RNA quality, and a NanoDrop 2000 was used to measure RNA concentration. The protocol used for the library was multiplex PCR. Reads for this sample came from an Illumina HiSeq 4000. TCR beta libraries were built with iRepertoire HTBI primers and Arm-PCR amplification of CDR3 regions. Gel purification was performed on PCR products prior to sequencing. As for how the authors treated the data: Gene usage analysis of CDR3 amino acid clonotypes relied on the 55 to 80 TRBV and 15 or so TRBJ segments identified across samples. Filtered high-quality paired reads were merged into contigs using COPE and FqMerger. BLAST was used to align contigs to IMGT TRBV, TRBD and TRBJ reference genes, and CDR3 was defined according to IMGT. Clonotypes above 0.1% frequency were classified as highly expanded clones. Repertoire diversity was measured by Shannon entropy, and V-J evenness by the Gini coefficient. Clonotypes shared by more than one individual were considered public. Using fastp trimming at Q25 and MiXCR clonotype assembly, TCRdb reanalyzed the public sequencing data and kept in-frame beta chains. Under each unique CDR3 protein, matching rows form one entry showing the most common genes and DNA. For this entry, the V and J calls and clone size follow TCRdb and not the study's own pipeline. This sample is represented by roughly 350,000 distinct CDR3 sequences; over 15% of them were singletons. In total, the top ten clones hold roughly 27% of the sample.

As concerns this clonotype: It has no known antigen specificity. Nothing much larger sits one base from this clone, and base qualities are not available.

V is cut by 6 bases and J by 2 bases, and the space between the germline ends is 27 bases. The CDR3 numbers 18 residues from cysteine through phenylalanine. Kept here is only the CDR3 DNA, which spans 54 bases and is read in frame from base 1. The germline V gene (reference sequence) yields GTSNPN for CDR1 and SVGIG for CDR2. These records were also assigned to another study, of T cells in Graves' hyperthyroidism and ophthalmopathy. The other study reports the following: Stable Graves' hyperthyroidism was defined as the absence of progression to ophthalmopathy over 18 months of follow-up. Hyperthyroidism patients were aged 18 to 65 years and newly diagnosed, with disease duration of less than 2 months. The study excluded patients with uncontrolled infections, other autoimmune diseases, pregnancy or lactation. Diagnoses were based on clinical symptoms, serum thyroxine and TRAb, thyroid ultrasound and orbital computed tomography. For the first round of RT-PCR on the TCR CDR3, the HTBI primer set was used together with the Qiagen OneStep RT-PCR kit. Blood samples also contained most of the expanded thyroid clonotypes (frequency above 0.001), which suggests that blood repertoires may reflect thyroid immune responses. A model built on a 13 V-J signature distinguished ophthalmopathy from stable hyperthyroidism, reaching over 85% sensitivity and around 82% specificity in cross-validation and 80%/75% in testing. In validation, the model predicted progression to ophthalmopathy a median of 6.5 months before onset, with roughly 71% sensitivity and roughly 77% specificity. TCR V-J signatures able to tell the groups apart were searched for in a discovery cohort of more than 90 patients, of whom more than 40 had Graves' ophthalmopathy and more than 55 had stable Graves' hyperthyroidism. Whether ophthalmopathy could be predicted prospectively was tested in an independent validation cohort made up of roughly 19 hyperthyroidism patients plus 17 patients who later progressed to ophthalmopathy. For training and testing, the 100 or so patients in the discovery cohort were randomly divided in a 7:3 ratio. The study also compared thyroid tissue and blood T-cell repertoires from about 6 Graves' hyperthyroidism patients. After blood sampling, hyperthyroidism patients were treated with methimazole at a starting dose of 30 mg daily, and ophthalmopathy patients were treated with high-dose intravenous methylprednisolone. Libraries were constructed in a second round of multiplex PCR, after which size selection and purification were performed. Libraries were sequenced paired-end with 100 bp reads on an Illumina HiSeq2000. SOAPnuke was used to process the raw data, removing reads that contained adapters or uncalled bases, had a mean Phred below 15, or lacked an exact match to the constant primer or identifier. High-quality paired reads were merged with COPE v1.2.5, and unique nucleotide sequences were defined as clonotypes. Clonotypes were aligned to IMGT TRBV, TRBD and TRBJ reference segments using MiTCR v1.1. The analysis included only V-J combinations with a frequency above 0.0001, which together covered 99% to 99.2% of the repertoires. The TCS score was defined as the ratio of F50 (clonal expansion) to E x V (chaos), calculated using BLOSUM62-based TCRdist between CDR3 peptides within each V-J. Welch's t-statistics and random forest reduced fewer than 550 V-J features to some 14, which were used in a naive Bayes classifier (R e1071). Sample size was not statistically predetermined, and investigators were not blinded to group allocation. According to the paper, TCR Vbeta CDR3 sequencing was carried out on 135 peripheral blood samples, which came from fewer than 50 ophthalmopathy, 80 or so hyperthyroidism and roughly 17 progressor patients.

This specimen consisted of peripheral blood mononuclear cells (PBMCs), obtained at new diagnosis, from a patient treated with antithyroid drugs. The chain is assembled from TRBV30 and TRBJ2-3, with no confident D gene call. This receptor was obtained from a man aged 35-49 years with Graves disease. Donor details come from another sample of the same person, matched by shared clones. The CDR3 here reads CACPADPTLLYSTDTQYF. At the DNA level, the sequence is TGTGCCTGTCCAGCCGACCCGACTCTCCTATATTCCACAGATACGCAGTATTTT.